One and the same sample provided the 12 T cell receptor beta chains below, sequenced in a study of response to subunit inactivated influenza vaccine. TCRdb reanalysed the RT-PCR reads using MiXCR and keeps one entry per CDR3 protein. This table holds roughly 500,000 distinct CDR3 sequences, under 25% found once. In addition, the sample was reused for a study of T cells expressing NK-cell markers. That work contributes: UMIs were included in TCR beta cDNA generated by 5'RACE template switching.

Sample: CD4+ T cells sorted from PBMCs, taken 11 to 12 days after vaccination. All receptors come from a man in his fifties or sixties who received an inactivated influenza vaccine.

This clonotype was seen more than once but under ten times. The genes are TRBV3-1 and TRBJ2-2; 10 bases match TRBD2. The CDR3 has 16 amino acids. CDR1 and CDR2 (germline): LGHDT, YNNKEL (reference sequence). Losses at the gene ends were 1 base for V and 4 bases for J; bases not matched to a gene: 3. This CDR3 reads CASSQVLAGVTGELFF. CDR3 coding DNA: TGTGCCAGCAGCCAAGTCCTAGCGGGAGTCACCGGGGAGCTGTTTTTT.

The V and J genes are TRBV20-1 and TRBJ1-2; no clear D gene. From germline, CDR1 is DFQATT and CDR2 SNEGSKA (reference sequence). The CDR3 extends over 13 amino acids. Trimming stripped 3 bases from V and 0 bases from J, with 8 bases between. The CDR3 DNA reads TGCAGTGCTAGTGGTGGGGCTAACTATGGCTACACCTTC. Translating gives CSASGGANYGYTF.

The rearrangement joins TRBV4-2 to TRBJ2-5, with 9 nucleotides matching TRBD2. The CDR3 runs to 15 residues. Germline values: CDR1 LGHNA, CDR2 YNFKEQ. V dropped 0 bases and J dropped 2; count of bases not matched to a gene: 1. The CDR3 DNA follows: TGTGCCAGCAGCCAAGATACTAGCGGGCAAGAGACCCAGTACTTC. Residues: CASSQDTSGQETQYF.

The chain recombines TRBV27 with TRBJ2-6; 9 nucleotides align to TRBD1. Germline loops: CDR1 MNHEY, CDR2 SMNVEV (reference sequence). Germline trimming cut 8 bases from V and 2 bases from J; bases unmatched to any gene: 4. This CDR3 is 15 amino acids long. CDR3 region: CASGTGLPGANVLTF. The CDR3 DNA is TGTGCCAGCGGGACAGGGTTGCCTGGGGCCAACGTCCTGACTTTC.

This clonotype turned up a few times. V usage is TRBV20-1 and J usage is TRBJ2-3; 10 positions agree with TRBD2. V lost 4 bases to trimming and J lost 6 bases; unmatched junction nucleotides: 4. There are 13 residues in the CDR3. From germline, CDR1 is DFQATT and CDR2 SNEGSKA (reference sequence). The CDR3 DNA sequence: TGCAGTGCTAAGCGGGAGGGCCTTGATACGCAGTATTTT. Translated: CSAKREGLDTQYF.

V is TRBV7-2 and J is TRBJ2-7; TRBD1 aligns across 11 bases. There are 15 residues in the CDR3. CDR1 and CDR2 from the germline V gene are SGHTA and FQGNSA. Trimming at V came to 5 bases and at J to 2 bases, leaving 5 bases not matched to a gene. CDR3 residues: CASSPPGQGAYEQYF. The CDR3 DNA reads as TGTGCCAGCAGCCCCCCGGGACAGGGGGCCTACGAGCAGTACTTC.

The table lists this clonotype with a count of one. The V call is TRBV7-9, the J call TRBJ2-5, with 10 bases fitting TRBD2. The CDR3 sequence is 14 residues long. V lost 8 bases and J lost 4; bases outside the gene matches: 7. CDR1 is SEHNR, CDR2 FQNEAQ, per germline (reference sequence). The CDR3 reads CASWASGRGETQYF. CDR3 coding DNA: TGTGCCAGCTGGGCTAGCGGGAGAGGAGAGACCCAGTACTTC.

This chain joins TRBV4-2 and TRBJ1-2; D gene uncertain. The CDR3 spans 15 residues. Germline V CDR1 and CDR2: LGHNA, YNFKEQ. With 0 bases removed from V and 2 bases from J, the gap between germline ends came to 10 bases. CDR3 in DNA: TGTGCCAGCAGCCAAGATCCGGCAGAGAACTATGGCTACACCTTC. Its protein is CASSQDPAENYGYTF.

This chain joins TRBV5-1 and TRBJ1-4, with TRBD1 identical over 8 bases. The CDR3 length is 16 residues. With V trimmed by 4 bases and J by 7 bases, 12 bases remained unmatched. Per germline, CDR1 SGHRS and CDR2 YFSETQ. CDR3 coding DNA: TGCGCCAGCAGCCCCGGACAGGGCGGGTTTTCTGAAAAACTGTTTTTT. Its protein is CASSPGQGGFSEKLFF.

This CDR3 is CSASRNHEQFF. The CDR3 DNA follows: TGCAGTGCTAGTCGGAACCATGAGCAGTTCTTC. The chain carries TRBV20-1 and TRBJ2-1; D remains unclear. The germline gives CDR1 DFQATT, CDR2 SNEGSKA (reference sequence). Trimming took off 3 bases at V and 8 bases at J, with 8 bases between the two ends. This CDR3 is built from 11 residues.

This clonotype has just a few counts. V and J are TRBV4-2 and TRBJ1-5; D is uncertain. Germline V lookup: CDR1 LGHNA, CDR2 YNFKEQ. This CDR3 region has 16 residues. Trimming pared 0 bases from V and 2 bases from J, leaving 11 bases between. The CDR3 spells CASSQDGAQGNQPQHF. In DNA, the CDR3 is TGTGCCAGCAGCCAAGATGGTGCGCAGGGCAATCAGCCCCAGCATTTT.

This clonotype was observed a few times. The genes are TRBV5-1 and TRBJ2-2; a weak D match, TRBD1 (5 bases). Germline V CDR1 and CDR2: SGHRS, YFSETQ. V lost 4 bases and J 2 bases, leaving 9 bases between the germline ends. The CDR3 is 14 residues long. CDR3 amino acids: CASSRTYNTGELFF. The CDR3 nucleotides read TGCGCCAGCAGCCGGACATATAACACCGGGGAGCTGTTTTTT.